What follows are 27 T cell receptor beta chains derived from one specimen sequenced in a study of blood T cell repertoires in COVID-19. The protocol was immunoSEQ multiplex PCR, while the TCRdb copy is restricted to in-frame clones and leaves out a portion. The sample contains around 190,000 clones, around nine tenths of which appear only once. Specimen: peripheral blood. The receptors derive from a man aged 50 to 59 with COVID-19, enrolled during active disease.

Note on this clone: Other DNA sequences of this sample code for an identical CDR3. V usage is TRBV24-1 and J usage is TRBJ2-1; 10 positions match TRBD1. Germline V CDR1 and CDR2: KGHDR, SFDVKD. J gave up 4 bases and V 4 bases, and 6 bases lay outside the gene matches. The CDR3 is 16 amino acids. This CDR3 reads CATSEPGQGTYNEQFF. The CDR3 region has the DNA TGTGCCACCAGTGAACCGGGACAGGGGACGTACAATGAGCAGTTCTTC.

This chain uses TRBV29-1 with TRBJ1-5, with D possibly being TRBD1 (6 bases). The CDR3 runs to 14 residues. Per germline, CDR1 SQVTM and CDR2 ANQGSEA. Trimming removed 6 bases from V and 0 bases from J, with 12 bases in between. The CDR3 is CSVGGQNSNQPQHF. For the CDR3, the DNA is TGCAGCGTCGGAGGACAGAATAGCAATCAGCCCCAGCATTTT. Full variable domain (rest looked up from reference TRBV29-1 and TRBJ1-5): SAVISQKPSRDICQRGTSLTIQCQVDSQVTMMFWYRQQPGQSLTLIATANQGSEATYESGFVIDKFPISRPNLTFSTLTVSNMSPEDSSIYLCSVGGQNSNQPQHFGDGTRLSIL.

This chain uses TRBV6-6 with TRBJ2-2; D call uncertain. Trimming pared 6 bases from V and 7 bases from J, leaving 9 bases between. The CDR3 is 12 amino acids. The V gene's germline CDR1 is MNHNY and CDR2 SVGAGI (reference sequence). The CDR3 DNA sequence: TGTGCCAGCAGCCCCCCAGGCGGGGAGCTGTTTTTT. Its protein product is CASSPPGGELFF.

This clone occurred once. The chain is built from TRBV21-1 and TRBJ1-5; TRBD1, the table's D call, was not compared with the DNA. TRBV21-1 is classified as a pseudogene. The CDR3 runs to 20 residues. The CDR3 region has the DNA TGTGCCATCCCTACAGAAACCGGGACGGACAGGGAGTCGCGCAATCAGCCCCAGCATTTT. It codes for CAIPTETGTDRESRNQPQHF.

The rearrangement joins TRBV11-3 to TRBJ1-1, with TRBD1 as a possible D gene (5 bases). The CDR3 covers 15 residues. The V gene lost 1 base and the J gene lost 1 base, with 10 bases spanning the gap. CDR1 is SGHNT, CDR2 YENEEA, per germline. CDR3 sequence (DNA): TGTGCCAGCAGCTTAGGAACAGGAGCGAACACTGAAGCTTTCTTT. Protein product: CASSLGTGANTEAFF. Looking up the rest from reference TRBV11-3 and TRBJ1-1 gives the full variable domain: EAGVVQSPRYKIIEKKQPVAFWCNPISGHNTLYWYLQNLGQGPELLIRYENEEAVDDSQLPKDRFSAERLKGVDSTLKIQPAELGDSAVYLCASSLGTGANTEAFFGQGTRLTVV.

As for this clone: One end of the junction does not line up with germline, which may come from a read error. This chain links TRBV7-3 with TRBJ1-2, with D perhaps matching TRBD1 (6 bases). The V gene's germline CDR1 is SGHTA and CDR2 FQGTGA. The CDR3 runs to 13 residues. CDR3 in amino acids: CASSLTGAEGYTF. CDR3 nucleotides: TGTGCCAGCAGCCTAACGGGGGCAGAAGGCTACACCTTC.

The rearrangement joins TRBV28 to TRBJ1-2; D is possibly TRBD1 (5 bases). The V end lost 4 bases, the J end lost 4 bases, and 10 bases lay between the germline ends. The CDR3 spans 13 residues. Looked up from germline, CDR1 is MDHEN and CDR2 is SYDVKM. In DNA form, the CDR3 reads TGTGCCAGCAGTTACAGGCCTGGCTATGGCTACACCTTC. Protein product: CASSYRPGYGYTF.

This chain uses TRBV19 with TRBJ1-3; D is undetermined. The CDR3 totals 12 residues. The V and J ends lost 3 bases and 3 bases respectively, with 3 bases between them. The germline gives CDR1 LNHDA, CDR2 SQIVND (reference sequence). CDR3: CASSILGNTIYF. The CDR3 nucleotides read TGTGCCAGTAGTATCCTTGGAAACACCATATATTTT.

The rearrangement joins TRBV3-1 (or the pseudogene TRBV3-2) to TRBJ1-2, with a weak D call TRBD1 (6 bases). V gave up 2 bases and J gave up 4 bases, with 17 bases separating them. Germline loops: CDR1 LGHDT, CDR2 YNNKEL (reference sequence). The CDR3 length is 16 residues. DNA of the CDR3: TGTGCCAGCAGCCAACATGTGTCAGGGGAAGGCTATGGCTACACCTTC. This sequence encodes CASSQHVSGEGYGYTF.

This CDR3 is CASSRTGTSGGCGDTQYF. The CDR3 DNA is TGTGCCAGCAGCCGAACCGGGACTAGCGGGGGGTGTGGAGATACGCAGTATTTT. V gene TRBV3-1 (or the pseudogene TRBV3-2) combines with J gene TRBJ2-3; TRBD2 aligns across 15 bases. V was clipped by 4 bases and J by 5 bases; unmatched bases: 10. CDR3 size: 18 residues. The germline V gene has CDR1 LGHDT and CDR2 YNNKEL (reference sequence).

The chain recombines TRBV4-2 with TRBJ1-6; D unresolved. This CDR3 has 17 amino acids. The germline V gene encodes CDR1 LGHNA and CDR2 YNFKEQ. Deletions cut 0 bases from V and 5 bases from J, with 14 bases between. The CDR3 is CASSQDPGNIHNSPLHF. CDR3 in DNA: TGTGCCAGCAGCCAAGATCCGGGAAACATTCATAATTCACCCCTCCACTTT.

The chain is built from TRBV19 and TRBJ1-3, with a tentative D call TRBD1 (5 bases). The length of the CDR3 is 16 residues. From germline, CDR1 is LNHDA and CDR2 SQIVND (reference sequence). V was trimmed by 6 bases and J by 0 bases, leaving 15 bases between them. CDR3 sequence reads: CASSTMGGTSGNTIYF. The CDR3, as DNA: TGTGCCAGTAGCACCATGGGAGGGACCTCTGGAAACACCATATATTTT.

V gene TRBV3-1 (or the pseudogene TRBV3-2) combines with J gene TRBJ2-5; 9 bases align to TRBD1. Germline V lookup: CDR1 LGHDT, CDR2 YNNKEL (reference sequence). The CDR3 consists of 14 residues. V was clipped by 3 bases and J by 5 bases; unmatched bases: 4. CDR3 nucleotide sequence: TGTGCCAGCAGCCACCGGACAGGGGAGGAGACCCAGTACTTC. It encodes CASSHRTGEETQYF.

The chain recombines TRBV5-4 with TRBJ2-7; TRBD2 matches 9 bases. V gave up 1 base and J gave up 0 bases; unmatched junction bases: 2. The V gene's germline CDR1 is SGHNT and CDR2 YYREEE (reference sequence). This CDR3 has 15 residues. Written as DNA, the CDR3 is TGTGCCAGCAGCTTGCGCGGGGGGGGCTCCTACGAGCAGTACTTC. Its protein product is CASSLRGGGSYEQYF.

The chain carries TRBV11-2 and TRBJ2-2, with a possible D match to TRBD1 (5 bases). CDR3 length: 15 residues. In germline, CDR1 is SGHAT, CDR2 FQNNGV. Trimming took 1 base from V and 0 from J, leaving 6 bases between them. The CDR3 DNA sequence: TGTGCCAGCAGCTTAGGGACAACGAACACCGGGGAGCTGTTTTTT. Protein sequence: CASSLGTTNTGELFF.

The chain employs TRBV11-2 and TRBJ2-5; D uncertain. Germline V gives CDR1 SGHAT, CDR2 FQNNGV. Trimming stripped 3 bases from V and 1 base from J, with 15 bases between. This CDR3 is built from 16 residues. The DNA of the CDR3 is TGTGCCAGCAGCTTTCTGCGGCCGAGGAGCCAAGAGACCCAGTACTTC. Protein sequence: CASSFLRPRSQETQYF.

This CDR3 reads CASTSGTTKGQFF. In DNA form, the CDR3 reads TGTGCCAGCACCTCCGGGACTACAAAAGGGCAGTTCTTC. The V gene is TRBV25-1, the J gene TRBJ2-1; TRBD2 matches at 7 bases. The CDR3 sequence is 13 residues long. After removal of 7 bases from V and 12 bases from J, the junction contained 12 bases not matched to a gene. The germline V gene has CDR1 MGHDK and CDR2 SYGVNS.

The chain has TRBV7-9 and TRBJ2-1, with 7 bases fitting TRBD2. Germline CDR1 SEHNR, CDR2 FQNEAQ (reference sequence). This CDR3 has 16 amino acids. V shed 1 base, J shed 7 bases, and the junction held 10 bases outside the gene matches. The CDR3 sequence is CASSLVRTSDRNEQFF. The DNA of the CDR3 is TGTGCCAGCAGCTTAGTTCGGACTAGTGATCGGAATGAGCAGTTCTTC.

V and J are TRBV5-6 and TRBJ2-7; 7 bases align to TRBD1. The V gene's germline CDR1 is SGHDT and CDR2 YYEEEE. V shed 4 bases and J 2 bases; nucleotides not matched to a gene: 0. CDR3 length: 12 amino acids. As DNA, the CDR3 is TGTGCCAGCAGCACAGGGGCCTACGAGCAGTACTTC. Its translation is CASSTGAYEQYF.

The V gene is TRBV2, the J gene TRBJ2-5; a possible D gene is TRBD1 (6 bases). Germline CDR1 SNHLY, CDR2 FYNNEI. This CDR3 comprises 13 residues. Trimming pared 4 bases from V and 0 bases from J, leaving 6 bases between. The CDR3 is CASSGDNQETQYF. CDR3 DNA: TGTGCCAGCAGTGGGGACAACCAAGAGACCCAGTACTTC.

The chain has TRBV30 and TRBJ1-2; no definite D call. V lost 0 bases and J lost 13, with 15 bases in between. The CDR3 consists of 12 residues. Germline loops: CDR1 GTSNPN, CDR2 SVGIG (reference sequence). Written as DNA, the CDR3 is TGTGCCTGGAGTGTACGGGATGAGGCATGCACCTTC. Translation gives CAWSVRDEACTF.

This chain joins TRBV3-1 (or the pseudogene TRBV3-2) and TRBJ1-6, with D possibly TRBD1 on 6 matching bases. The CDR3 runs 18 residues. CDR1 is LGHDT, CDR2 YNNKEL, per germline (reference sequence). Trimming removed 1 base at V and 7 bases at J, with 20 bases between. The CDR3 DNA is TGTGCCAGCAGCCAAGGGGGGAGCACAGGGATTCTGAATTCACCCCTCCACTTT. Its translation is CASSQGGSTGILNSPLHF.

The rearrangement uses TRBV27 and TRBJ2-1, with 9 bases fitting TRBD2. This CDR3 region has 16 residues. CDR1 is MNHEY and CDR2 is SMNVEV in the germline V gene (reference sequence). Trimming at V came to 7 bases and at J to 8 bases, leaving 15 bases not matched to a gene. Here the CDR3 reads CASTPVGGGALHEQFF. In DNA form, the CDR3 reads TGTGCCAGCACCCCAGTCGGCGGGGGGGCCTTGCATGAGCAGTTCTTC.

The chain employs TRBV30 and TRBJ1-6; possible D gene TRBD1, 5 bases. Germline V lookup: CDR1 GTSNPN, CDR2 SVGIG (reference sequence). The CDR3 consists of 13 residues. V lost 1 base, J lost 10 bases, and 11 bases lay in between. CDR3 sequence: CAWSEAGNSPLHF. CDR3 in DNA: TGTGCCTGGAGTGAGGCAGGGAACTCACCCCTCCACTTT.

The chain links TRBV7-3 to TRBJ2-3; TRBD2 aligns across 7 bases. The CDR3 covers 14 residues. Germline V gene data show CDR1 as SGHTA and CDR2 as FQGTGA. V lost 4 bases and J lost 4; bases outside the gene matches: 5. The chain's CDR3 is CASSSLASADTQYF. In DNA form, the CDR3 reads TGTGCCAGCAGCTCACTAGCGAGCGCAGATACGCAGTATTTT.

V is TRBV28 and J is TRBJ2-7, with D unclear. Germline CDR1 is MDHEN and CDR2 is SYDVKM. With 2 bases removed from V and 3 bases from J, the gap between germline ends came to 8 bases. The CDR3 length is 13 residues. The CDR3, as DNA: TGTGCCAGCAGTTTAGGCAGGCACTACGAGCAGTACTTC. It translates to CASSLGRHYEQYF. Drawing the rest from reference TRBV28 and TRBJ2-7, the complete variable domain is DVKVTQSSRYLVKRTGEKVFLECVQDMDHENMFWYRQDPGLGLRLIYFSYDVKMKEKGDIPEGYSVSREKKERFSLILESASTNQTSMYLCASSLGRHYEQYFGPGTRLTVT.

This sequence joins TRBV3-1 (or the pseudogene TRBV3-2) and TRBJ2-5; 8 bases fit TRBD2. The J segment lost 4 bases and the V segment lost 4 bases, leaving 20 bases of the junction unmatched. The CDR3 covers 19 residues. Germline lookup yields CDR1 LGHDT and CDR2 YNNKEL (reference sequence). In nucleotides, the CDR3 is TGTGCCAGCAGCCTACTCCTCCCGGGGGCGACTAGCGTACGAGAGACCCAGTACTTC. Protein: CASSLLLPGATSVRETQYF.